This T cell receptor beta chain is drawn from a study of response to subunit inactivated influenza vaccine. Findings of the study overall: The authors proposed limited new T cell recruitment per seasonal influenza vaccination.

MiXCR, run by TCRdb on the RT-PCR reads, gives a single entry per CDR3 protein. The repertoire holds about 700,000 distinct CDR3 sequences, with approximately 14% as singletons. This CDR3 contains 15 residues. Trimming removed 3 bases from V and 0 bases from J, with 13 bases in between. Germline V lookup: CDR1 SGDLS, CDR2 YYNGEE. Notes on this clonotype: Its matching antigen is unknown.

The chain uses TRBV9 and TRBJ2-7; no firm D call. The TCR was taken from a man aged 50-60 years who received an inactivated influenza vaccine. The source was PBMCs from blood, collected less than 15 days before vaccination. This CDR3 reads CASSEGTLISYEQYF. For the CDR3, the DNA is TGTGCCAGCAGCGAGGGCACACTGATCTCCTACGAGCAGTACTTC. Full variable domain (rest looked up from reference TRBV9 and TRBJ2-7): DSGVTQTPKHLITATGQRVTLRCSPRSGDLSVYWYQQSLDQGLQFLIQYYNGEERAKGNILERFSAQQFPDLHSELNLSSLELGDSALYFCASSEGTLISYEQYFGPGTRLTVT.